Following are 8 T cell receptor beta chains from one sample sequenced in a study of blood T cell repertoires in COVID-19 (dated by TCRdb to 2018 to 2020). Library prep was done by the immunoSEQ multiplex PCR assay. This immuneACCESS table, as held by TCRdb, lists in-frame sequences with V and J called but not all clones. Of the missing ones, under half trace to an unresolved V gene in checked studies; the others have no known cause. The sample profile shows roughly 500,000 clones; roughly 88% of them were found once. Roughly 3.2% of the sample rests with the top ten. Sequences were obtained from peripheral blood. The receptors stem from a human donor in a cohort sampled during active COVID-19.

This chain links TRBV19 with TRBJ2-7, with D possibly matching TRBD2 (5 bases). The CDR3 contains 15 residues. CDR1 and CDR2 from the germline V gene are LNHDA and SQIVND (reference sequence). Trimming left V 5 bases short and J 3 bases short, with 17 bases between. CDR3 in DNA: TGTGCCAGTAGTCTAATAGGCGGGCAGGTCTACGAGCAGTACTTC. Translated: CASSLIGGQVYEQYF.

The chain is built from TRBV19 and TRBJ1-2; D call uncertain. CDR1 LNHDA and CDR2 SQIVND come from the germline V gene (reference sequence). The V and J ends lost 2 bases and 0 bases respectively, with 10 bases between them. The CDR3 consists of 15 residues. In DNA, the CDR3 is TGTGCCAGTAGTATACGACACCTATCTAACTATGGCTACACCTTC. Translation gives CASSIRHLSNYGYTF. Using reference TRBV19 and TRBJ1-2 for the parts outside the CDR3, the full variable domain is DGGITQSPKYLFRKEGQNVTLSCEQNLNHDAMYWYRQDPGQGLRLIYYSQIVNDFQKGDIAEGYSVSREKKESFPLTVTSAQKNPTAFYLCASSIRHLSNYGYTFGSGTRLTVV.

J is TRBJ1-6 and V is TRBV19, with TRBD1 as a possible D gene (6 bases). V lost 5 bases and J lost 9, with 11 bases in between. Germline lookup yields CDR1 LNHDA and CDR2 SQIVND (reference sequence). The CDR3 runs 13 residues. CDR3 residues: CASSSTGSSPLHF. The CDR3, as DNA: TGTGCCAGTAGTTCTACAGGGAGTTCACCCCTCCACTTT.

The chain links TRBV4-3 to TRBJ2-3; 12 positions agree with TRBD2. There are 17 residues in the CDR3. Trimming took 0 bases from V and 2 from J; bases not matched to a gene: 3. Per the germline V gene, CDR1 is LGHNA and CDR2 is YSLEER. CDR3 protein: CASSQDGLAGITDTQYF. DNA for the CDR3: TGCGCCAGCAGCCAAGATGGACTAGCGGGGATCACAGATACGCAGTATTTT.

This clone was seen a single time. V usage is TRBV19 and J usage is TRBJ2-7; TRBD2 aligns across 7 bases. The CDR3 runs to 15 residues. J gave up 6 bases and V 4 bases, and 12 bases lay outside the gene matches. Germline loops: CDR1 LNHDA, CDR2 SQIVND (reference sequence). CDR3 protein: CASSKGGSTRSEQYF. For the CDR3, the DNA is TGTGCCAGTAGTAAAGGCGGGAGCACGAGAAGCGAGCAGTACTTC.

This chain links TRBV23-1 with TRBJ1-2; the D is unclear. TRBV23-1 is designated an ORF whose function remains uncertain. V was cut by 3 bases and J by 1 base, with 9 bases left in between. The CDR3 runs 14 residues. CDR3 nucleotides: TGCGCCAGCAGTCAGCAAACAGATAACTATGGCTACACCTTC. It specifies CASSQQTDNYGYTF.

The chain couples TRBV30 to TRBJ1-5; TRBD1 might be the D (5 bases). The V end lost 6 bases, the J end lost 3 bases, and 15 bases lay between the germline ends. Germline CDR1 is GTSNPN and CDR2 is SVGIG (reference sequence). The CDR3 runs 14 residues. CDR3 sequence (DNA): TGTGCCTGCGAGGTGGGGGGTTTCAATCAGCCCCAGCATTTT. Protein sequence: CACEVGGFNQPQHF.

The rearrangement uses TRBV5-4 and TRBJ2-7, with 10 bases identical to TRBD1. V dropped 4 bases and J dropped 0; count of bases not matched to a gene: 13. The length of the CDR3 is 18 residues. CDR1 SGHNT and CDR2 YYREEE come from the germline V gene (reference sequence). CDR3 in amino acids: CASSPSGPGQGISYEQYF. The CDR3 DNA follows: TGTGCCAGCAGCCCCTCAGGCCCGGGACAGGGGATCTCCTACGAGCAGTACTTC. The full variable domain, completed using reference TRBV5-4 and TRBJ2-7, is ETGVTQSPTHLIKTRGQQVTLRCSSQSGHNTVSWYQQALGQGPQFIFQYYREEENGRGNFPPRFSGLQFPNYSSELNVNALELDDSALYLCASSPSGPGQGISYEQYFGPGTRLTVT.